Listed here are 9 T cell receptor beta chains from one sample, sequenced in a study of human T cells and chemical hapten exposure. TCRdb re-analysed the RACE reads in MiXCR, keeping a single row per CDR3 protein. The sample has roughly 130,000 distinct CDR3 sequences; approximately 9.1% are singletons. Documented time point: healthy volunteer bleed at 2 weeks. The authors' total RNA extraction used unfractionated whole blood. Sequencing used whole blood. All receptors come from a male donor in good health. Some clones in this sample may be carry-over from other donors' samples.

This clonotype was observed a handful of times. The V gene is TRBV3-1, the J gene TRBJ2-5, with D perhaps matching TRBD1 (6 bases). The CDR3 contains 16 residues. V was clipped by 1 base and J by 0 bases, with 12 bases between them. Germline CDR1 LGHDT, CDR2 YNNKEL (reference sequence). The CDR3 nucleotides are TGTGCCAGCAGCCAAGTTCTTGGACAGAACCAAGAGACCCAGTACTTC. Protein sequence: CASSQVLGQNQETQYF.

The rearrangement links TRBV7-9 to TRBJ2-7; 8 nucleotides match TRBD1. The CDR3 consists of 16 residues. CDR1 is SEHNR, CDR2 FQNEAQ, per germline (reference sequence). V shed 2 bases and J 0 bases; nucleotides not matched to a gene: 6. The CDR3 sequence: CASSLPRQGLSYEQYF. CDR3 DNA sequence: TGTGCCAGCAGCTTACCAAGACAGGGGCTCTCCTACGAGCAGTACTTC.

This clonotype was recorded at least ten times. The junction does not match germline at one end; this may be a read error. The genes are TRBV4-1 and TRBJ1-5; D not certain. The CDR3 has 15 residues. Germline CDR1 and CDR2: MGHRA and YSYEKL. CDR3 DNA sequence: TGCGCCAGCAGCCAGAGCCCGAGAGGCAATCAGCGCCAGCATTTT. This gives the protein CASSQSPRGNQRQHF.

The chain combines TRBV4-3 with TRBJ2-5; the D gene is possibly TRBD2 (6 bases). V shed 0 bases and J shed 5 bases, with 13 bases lying between them. The CDR3 is 15 residues long. In germline, CDR1 is LGHNA, CDR2 YSLEER. In nucleotides, the CDR3 is TGCGCCAGCAGCCAAGATCGGCGGGGTGGGGAGACCCAGTACTTC. Protein sequence: CASSQDRRGGETQYF.

This clonotype appeared a few times. This chain's CDR3 is CASSPPGQTYGYTF. CDR3 DNA sequence: TGTGCCAGCTCACCCCCGGGACAGACCTATGGCTACACCTTC. This chain links TRBV18 with TRBJ1-2; TRBD1 matches 7 bases. The V gene's germline CDR1 is KGHSH and CDR2 LQKENI. The ends lost 3 bases at V and 4 bases at J; junction bases unmatched: 5. The length of the CDR3 is 14 residues.

This clonotype was seen at least ten times. CDR3 in amino acids: CSARDSSGNRNNEQFF. DNA for the CDR3: TGCAGTGCTAGAGATTCGAGCGGGAATAGAAACAATGAGCAGTTCTTC. The chain couples TRBV20-1 to TRBJ2-1; TRBD2 matches at 7 bases. Trimming removed 0 bases from V and 5 bases from J; junction bases left unmatched: 10. Germline V CDR1 and CDR2: DFQATT, SNEGSKA (reference sequence). This CDR3 is 16 amino acids long.

This clonotype was counted ten times or more. The chain links TRBV7-2 to TRBJ2-7, with 14 bases that match TRBD2. The CDR3 has 17 amino acids. Germline values: CDR1 SGHTA, CDR2 FQGNSA. V dropped 6 bases and J dropped 5; count of bases not matched to a gene: 12. The CDR3 is CASSAPGLAGAGHEQYF. The CDR3, as DNA: TGTGCCAGCAGTGCACCGGGACTAGCGGGAGCAGGCCACGAGCAGTACTTC.

This clonotype was found a few times. This chain joins TRBV11-2 and TRBJ2-7; D is possibly TRBD1 (6 bases). The CDR3 totals 13 residues. Trimming took 0 bases from V and 8 from J, leaving 11 bases between them. CDR1 SGHAT and CDR2 FQNNGV come from the germline V gene. CDR3 coding DNA: TGTGCCAGCAGCTTAGAGACAGGATTGAAGCAGTACTTC. It is translated as CASSLETGLKQYF.

This clonotype was seen at least ten times. This chain connects TRBV2 to TRBJ1-4, with 7 bases lining up with TRBD1. Germline V lookup: CDR1 SNHLY, CDR2 FYNNEI. CDR3 length: 18 residues. V shed 0 bases, J shed 0 bases, and the junction held 7 bases outside the gene matches. The CDR3 reads CASSEARTGLSTNEKLFF. The CDR3, as DNA: TGTGCCAGCAGTGAAGCGAGGACAGGCCTTTCAACTAATGAAAAACTGTTTTTT.